This T cell receptor (beta chain) was identified during a study of T cells in Graves' hyperthyroidism and ophthalmopathy (dated by TCRdb to the late 2010s). Study-level background: Peripheral blood samples were taken at the time of initial diagnosis, prior to any treatment. TCR V-J signatures able to tell the groups apart were searched for in a discovery cohort of 90 to 100 patients, of whom approximately 40 had Graves' ophthalmopathy and about 60 had stable Graves' hyperthyroidism. Prospective prediction of ophthalmopathy was tested in an independent validation cohort of about 19 hyperthyroidism patients and 17 patients who later progressed to ophthalmopathy. The roughly 91 discovery patients were randomly split 7:3 into training and test sets. In six Graves' hyperthyroidism patients, the study also compared T-cell repertoires from thyroid tissue with T-cell repertoires from blood. Once sampling was done, hyperthyroidism patients were given methimazole at a starting dose of 30 mg daily, whereas ophthalmopathy patients were given high-dose intravenous methylprednisolone. The paper reports TCR Vbeta CDR3 sequencing of some 140 peripheral blood samples: around 41 ophthalmopathy, fewer than 80 hyperthyroidism and 17 progressor patients. Points the paper makes about the study in general: A model built on a 13 V-J signature distinguished ophthalmopathy from stable hyperthyroidism, reaching around 90% sensitivity and about 81% specificity in cross-validation and 80%/75% in testing. In validation, progression to ophthalmopathy was predicted by the model with around 70% sensitivity and just over 72% specificity, a median of roughly six months before onset. Most expanded thyroid clonotypes (frequency above 0.001) were also detected in blood, suggesting blood repertoires may reflect thyroid immune responses. No statistical method was used to set the sample size in advance, and investigators knew the group allocation.

The TCR beta CDR3 regions were amplified from the RNA transcripts. A first-round RT-PCR of the TCR CDR3 used the HTBI primer set with the Qiagen OneStep RT-PCR kit. A second multiplex PCR round built the libraries, followed by size selection and purification. The libraries were sequenced on an Illumina HiSeq2000 using paired-end 100 bp reads. From the authors' description of their analysis: SOAPnuke was used to process the raw data, removing reads that contained adapters or uncalled bases, had a mean Phred below 15, or lacked an exact match to the constant primer or identifier. COPE v1.2.5 was used to merge high-quality paired reads, and clonotypes were defined as unique nucleotide sequences. MiTCR v1.1 was used to align clonotypes to the IMGT TRBV, TRBD and TRBJ reference segments. The analysis was restricted to V-J combinations with a frequency above 0.0001, which together covered 99% to 99.2% of the repertoires. A TCS score was defined as the ratio of F50 (clonal expansion) to E x V (chaos), with BLOSUM62-based TCRdist applied between CDR3 peptides within each V-J. Welch's t-statistics and random forest reduced 500 to 550 V-J features to about 13, which were used in a naive Bayes classifier (R e1071). The public sequencing data were trimmed at Q25 with fastp and processed into clonotypes with MiXCR by TCRdb, which kept only in-frame beta chains. One record per CDR3 amino acid sequence lists the most common genes and DNA. The V and J calls here are based on TCRdb, not the publication. This sample is represented by 380,000 or so distinct CDR3 sequences; approximately 19% of them were singletons. The ten top clones hold 3.7% of the sample.

This clonotype has ten or more counts. Its antigen is currently not known. Base quality data are lacking; no much larger clone is found one base away. A patient counted as having stable Graves' hyperthyroidism if no progression to ophthalmopathy occurred over 18 months of follow-up. Hyperthyroidism patients were newly diagnosed, had a disease duration of under 2 months, and were aged 18 to 65 years. Any patient with an uncontrolled infection, another autoimmune disease, pregnancy or lactation was excluded. Diagnoses were established on the basis of clinical symptoms, serum thyroxine and TRAb, thyroid ultrasound, and orbital computed tomography. PBMCs were isolated from more than 8 ml of fresh peripheral blood by Ficoll-Paque density gradient centrifugation. Total RNA was extracted using Trizol reagent, and RNA quality was assessed on an Agilent 2100 Bioanalyzer. This receptor was obtained from a woman between 18 and 30 years old with Graves' hyperthyroidism. The source material was blood.

The bases read TGTGCCAGCAGTTACGAGGGGGACACTGAAGCTTTCTTT. Translated, it gives CASSYEGDTEAFF. Rearrangement joined TRBV12-3 or TRBV12-4 to TRBJ1-1; the D region possibly corresponds to TRBD1 (6 bases align). V is shortened by 4 bases, J by 3 bases, and the region joining them spans 9 bases. Including the terminal cysteine and phenylalanine, the CDR3 comprises 13 residues. Only the CDR3 region is kept as DNA, spanning 39 bases read in frame from base 1.